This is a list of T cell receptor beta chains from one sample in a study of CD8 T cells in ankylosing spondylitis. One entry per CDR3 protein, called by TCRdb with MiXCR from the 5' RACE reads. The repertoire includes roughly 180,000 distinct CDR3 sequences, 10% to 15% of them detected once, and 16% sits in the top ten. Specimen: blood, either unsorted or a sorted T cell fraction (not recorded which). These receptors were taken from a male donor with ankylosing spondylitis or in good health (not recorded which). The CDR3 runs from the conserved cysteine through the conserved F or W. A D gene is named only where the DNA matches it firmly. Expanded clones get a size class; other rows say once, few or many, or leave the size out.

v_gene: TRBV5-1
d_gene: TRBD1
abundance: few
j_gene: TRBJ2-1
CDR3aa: CASSRTGWGRYNEQFF
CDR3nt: TGCGCCAGCAGCCGGACAGGCTGGGGTCGGTACAATGAGCAGTTCTTC

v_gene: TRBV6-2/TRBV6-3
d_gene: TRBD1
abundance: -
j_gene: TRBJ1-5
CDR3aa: CASRRDREGAQPQHF
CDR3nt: TGTGCCAGCAGGAGGGACAGGGAAGGCGCGCAGCCCCAGCATTTT

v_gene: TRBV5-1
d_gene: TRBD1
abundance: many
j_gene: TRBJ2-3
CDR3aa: CASSLGQGSTDTQYF
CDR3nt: TGCGCCAGCAGCTTGGGACAGGGAAGCACAGATACGCAGTATTTT

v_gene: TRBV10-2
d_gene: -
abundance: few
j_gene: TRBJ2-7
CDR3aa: CASVPIKLGTYEQYF
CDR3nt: TGCGCCAGCGTCCCCATCAAACTAGGGACCTACGAGCAGTACTTC

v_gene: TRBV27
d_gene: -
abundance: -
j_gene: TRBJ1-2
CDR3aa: CATLGGDYGYTF
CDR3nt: TGTGCCACCCTAGGGGGGGACTATGGCTACACCTTC

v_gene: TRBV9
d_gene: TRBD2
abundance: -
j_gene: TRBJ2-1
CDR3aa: CASSFGLADNLYNEQFF
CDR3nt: TGTGCCAGCAGCTTCGGACTAGCCGATAACCTCTACAATGAGCAGTTCTTC

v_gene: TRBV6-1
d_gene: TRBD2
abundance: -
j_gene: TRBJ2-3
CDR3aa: CASSDLAGGLDTQYF
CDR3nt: TGTGCCAGCAGTGATTTAGCGGGAGGGTTAGATACGCAGTATTTT

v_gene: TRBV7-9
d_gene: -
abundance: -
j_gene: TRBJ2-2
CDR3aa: CASSPSTTGELFF
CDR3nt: TGTGCCAGCAGCCCCTCGACAACCGGGGAGCTGTTTTTT

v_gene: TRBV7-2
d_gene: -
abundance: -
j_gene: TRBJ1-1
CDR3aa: CASSPVLGANTEAFF
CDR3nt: TGTGCCAGCAGCCCTGTCCTGGGGGCCAACACTGAAGCTTTCTTT

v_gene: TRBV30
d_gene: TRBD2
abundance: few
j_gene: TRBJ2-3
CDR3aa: CASTSARTDTQYF
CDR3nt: TGTGCCTCGACTAGCGCGAGGACAGATACGCAGTATTTT

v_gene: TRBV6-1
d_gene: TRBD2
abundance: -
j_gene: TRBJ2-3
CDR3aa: CASSGAGGRISTDTQYF
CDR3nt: TGTGCCAGCAGTGGAGCGGGGGGAAGAATATCCACAGATACGCAGTATTTT

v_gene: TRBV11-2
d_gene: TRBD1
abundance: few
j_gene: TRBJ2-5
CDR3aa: CASSFGTGAFQETQYF
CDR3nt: TGTGCCAGCAGCTTCGGGACAGGAGCGTTCCAAGAGACCCAGTACTTC

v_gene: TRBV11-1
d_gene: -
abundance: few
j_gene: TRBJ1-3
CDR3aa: CASSFMGSSGNTIYF
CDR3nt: TGTGCCAGCAGCTTTATGGGCAGCTCTGGAAACACCATATATTTT

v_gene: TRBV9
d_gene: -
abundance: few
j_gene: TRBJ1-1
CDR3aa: CASSEGVGGTFF
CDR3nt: TGTGCCAGCAGCGAGGGGGTAGGGGGGACTTTCTTT